These 31 T cell receptor beta chains came from one sample sequenced in a study of siplizumab effects on memory and regulatory T cells. Some clones are missing from TCRdb's copy, which holds only in-frame ones; the method was immunoSEQ multiplex PCR. The sample holds around 100,000 clones, around 92% seen once. The specimen sequenced was CD4+ T cells sorted from blood. These TCRs come from a human donor in good health.

This clone was detected once. The chain has TRBV5-5 and TRBJ2-7; D ambiguous. The CDR3 totals 14 residues. The V gene lost 0 bases and the J gene lost 0 bases, with 7 bases spanning the gap. CDR1 is SGHKS and CDR2 is YYEKEE in the germline V gene (reference sequence). The CDR3 here is CASSLVPSSYEQYF. The CDR3 nucleotides are TGTGCCAGCAGCTTGGTTCCCAGCTCCTACGAGCAGTACTTC.

The chain recombines TRBV28 with TRBJ2-5; D might be TRBD2 (6 bases). Germline V CDR1 and CDR2: MDHEN, SYDVKM. This CDR3 has 18 amino acids. V was trimmed by 2 bases and J by 5 bases, leaving 24 bases between them. The CDR3: CASSLNSYVWGVRETQYF. The CDR3 DNA reads TGTGCCAGCAGTTTAAACTCGTACGTGTGGGGGGTCCGGGAGACCCAGTACTTC.

The chain links TRBV5-1 to TRBJ2-3, with 13 bases matching TRBD2. Germline V gene lookup returns CDR1 SGHRS and CDR2 YFSETQ. This CDR3 is 18 amino acids long. The junction had 6 bases not matched to a gene; V was cut back by 2 bases and J by 0 bases. The CDR3 sequence: CASSLQPGLAGSTDTQYF. The CDR3 DNA sequence: TGCGCCAGCAGCTTACAACCGGGACTAGCGGGGAGCACAGATACGCAGTATTTT.

This clone was counted a single time. V gene TRBV5-1 combines with J gene TRBJ1-2; no clear D. Per the germline V gene, CDR1 is SGHRS and CDR2 is YFSETQ. The CDR3 loop spans 13 amino acids. V was shortened by 2 bases and J by 8 bases, with 13 bases between the two germline ends. This CDR3 is CASSFGSGRGYTF. The CDR3 coding sequence is TGCGCCAGCAGCTTTGGTTCAGGAAGGGGCTACACCTTC.

This clone occurred once. The genes are TRBV9 and TRBJ2-7, with D tentatively TRBD2 (6 bases). V lost 2 bases, J lost 4 bases, and 13 bases lay in between. The CDR3 length is 14 residues. CDR1 and CDR2 (germline): SGDLS, YYNGEE. The CDR3 region is CASSVGGPFYEQYF. As DNA, the CDR3 is TGTGCCAGCAGCGTGGGGGGACCTTTTTACGAGCAGTACTTC.

V and J are TRBV5-1 and TRBJ2-2; the match to TRBD1 covers 8 bases. Trimming cost V 4 bases and J 4 bases; bases outside gene matches: 9. Germline assignment: CDR1 SGHRS and CDR2 YFSETQ. This CDR3 has 16 residues. The CDR3 nucleotides are TGCGCCAGCAGCACAACGGACAGGGTCTTCACCGGGGAGCTGTTTTTT. It yields the protein CASSTTDRVFTGELFF.

In nucleotides, the CDR3 is TGTGCCAGCAGCTTATCCCCCGGGGGCGCGGCCGGGGAGCTGTTTTTT. Translation: CASSLSPGGAAGELFF. V gene TRBV7-3 combines with J gene TRBJ2-2; D may match TRBD1 or TRBD2 (6 bases each). V lost 2 bases and J lost 6, with 16 bases in between. Germline CDR1 reads SGHTA; CDR2 reads FQGTGA. The CDR3 totals 16 residues.

This sequence joins TRBV5-4 and TRBJ2-7; D is ambiguous. Trimming removed 3 bases at V and 4 bases at J, with 11 bases between. CDR1 is SGHNT and CDR2 is YYREEE in the germline V gene (reference sequence). This CDR3 has 13 amino acids. For the CDR3, the DNA is TGTGCCAGCAGCTATGGGCCTCTATACGAGCAGTACTTC. Its protein is CASSYGPLYEQYF.

As concerns this clone: Other DNA sequences in the sample encode the same CDR3. The V gene is TRBV6-5, the J gene TRBJ1-2, with TRBD1 as a possible D gene (5 bases). The CDR3 sequence is 13 residues long. Per germline, CDR1 MNHEY and CDR2 SVGAGI. The V end was cut by 2 bases, the J end by 5 bases, with 9 bases between. The CDR3 spells CASSYGGGYGYTF. The CDR3 DNA follows: TGTGCCAGCAGTTACGGGGGTGGGTATGGCTACACCTTC.

CDR3 in DNA: TGCGCCAGCAGCCAAGATCATGGCAGGACCTATGGCTACACCTTC. This encodes CASSQDHGRTYGYTF. The chain links TRBV4-3 to TRBJ1-2, with unresolved D. CDR1 and CDR2 (germline): LGHNA, YSLEER. The CDR3 loop spans 15 amino acids. The germline V and J ends were trimmed by 0 bases and 4 bases, with 12 bases remaining between them.

This chain connects TRBV29-1 to TRBJ1-2; D is perhaps TRBD1 (5 bases). From germline, CDR1 is SQVTM and CDR2 ANQGSEA. The CDR3 covers 12 residues. V lost 5 bases and J lost 4, with 11 bases in between. The CDR3 spells CSVQQAPYGYTF. The CDR3 DNA reads as TGCAGCGTTCAACAGGCTCCCTATGGCTACACCTTC. The entire variable domain, with the rest obtained from reference TRBV29-1 and TRBJ1-2, is as follows: SAVISQKPSRDICQRGTSLTIQCQVDSQVTMMFWYRQQPGQSLTLIATANQGSEATYESGFVIDKFPISRPNLTFSTLTVSNMSPEDSSIYLCSVQQAPYGYTFGSGTRLTVV.

The chain has TRBV7-2 and TRBJ1-1; 7 nucleotides match TRBD1. Losses at the gene ends were 3 bases for V and 1 base for J; bases not matched to a gene: 2. Germline lookup yields CDR1 SGHTA and CDR2 FQGNSA. The CDR3 has 14 amino acids. The CDR3 bases are TGTGCCAGCAGCTTCCGGGACAGGAACACTGAAGCTTTCTTT. This translates into CASSFRDRNTEAFF.

This clone showed up just once. This rearrangement joins TRBV10-1 to TRBJ2-3; D may correspond to TRBD1 or TRBD2 (5 bases each). Germline V CDR1 and CDR2: WNHNN, SYGVQD (reference sequence). This CDR3 spans 15 amino acids. V was cut by 4 bases and J by 2 bases, with 13 bases left in between. The CDR3 bases are TGCGCCAGCAGTGGGTTTGGGGGTCCCACAGATACGCAGTATTTT. Its translation is CASSGFGGPTDTQYF.

This chain uses TRBV14 with TRBJ2-7, with no clear D. Trimming removed 1 base at V and 0 bases at J, with 10 bases between. Germline CDR1 and CDR2: SGHDN and FVKESK. This CDR3 comprises 15 residues. This CDR3 reads CASSQVLDNSYEQYF. In DNA form, the CDR3 reads TGTGCCAGCAGCCAAGTTTTAGACAACTCCTACGAGCAGTACTTC. Complete variable domain (other parts from reference TRBV14 and TRBJ2-7): EAGVTQFPSHSVIEKGQTVTLRCDPISGHDNLYWYRRVMGKEIKFLLHFVKESKQDESGMPNNRFLAERTGGTYSTLKVQPAELEDSGVYFCASSQVLDNSYEQYFGPGTRLTVT.

The chain has TRBV6-5 and TRBJ2-7; the D gene is possibly TRBD1 (6 bases). V lost 6 bases and J lost 3, with 15 bases in between. The CDR3 runs to 14 residues. Per germline, CDR1 MNHEY and CDR2 SVGAGI. The CDR3 sequence is CASRDRQGDYEQYF. The CDR3 coding sequence is TGTGCCAGCAGAGACAGGCAGGGAGACTACGAGCAGTACTTC.

The chain is built from TRBV5-4 and TRBJ1-3; D uncertain. This CDR3 is built from 15 residues. CDR1 is SGHNT, CDR2 YYREEE, per germline (reference sequence). V shed 3 bases and J shed 4 bases, with 14 bases lying between them. CDR3 region: CASSSGWGMGNTIYF. The CDR3 bases are TGTGCCAGCAGCTCGGGTTGGGGAATGGGAAACACCATATATTTT.

The chain is built from TRBV6-4 and TRBJ1-5; D is ambiguous. Germline CDR1 and CDR2: MRHNA and SNTAGT. V was pared by 5 bases and J by 0 bases, with 5 bases between. The CDR3 runs 13 residues. DNA of the CDR3: TGTGCCAGCAGTCCTAGTAGCAATCAGCCCCAGCATTTT. Translated, it gives CASSPSSNQPQHF.

This chain joins TRBV29-1 and TRBJ1-2; D ambiguous. Trimming pared 8 bases from V and 2 bases from J, leaving 9 bases between. This CDR3 spans 11 amino acids. Germline-derived CDR1 and CDR2 are SQVTM and ANQGSEA. CDR3 DNA: TGCAGCTCCTTAACAAACTATGGCTACACCTTC. This gives the protein CSSLTNYGYTF.

J is TRBJ2-1 and V is TRBV25-1; TRBD1 agrees at 8 bases. Germline values: CDR1 MGHDK, CDR2 SYGVNS. J was trimmed by 5 bases and V by 5 bases; bases with no gene match: 11. CDR3 length: 16 amino acids. CDR3 nucleotides: TGTGCCAGCAGTCCCTTCAGGGACAGGATAAACAATGAGCAGTTCTTC. Translation: CASSPFRDRINNEQFF.

The chain has TRBV4-1 and TRBJ1-5, with D unclear. The CDR3 is 13 amino acids. Trimming pared 0 bases from V and 5 bases from J, leaving 5 bases between. The germline gives CDR1 MGHRA, CDR2 YSYEKL. This CDR3 reads CASSQDGHQPQHF. The CDR3 DNA reads TGCGCCAGCAGCCAAGATGGCCATCAGCCCCAGCATTTT.

This chain uses TRBV6-1 with TRBJ1-5; a weak D match, TRBD1 (5 bases). Germline V gives CDR1 MNHNS, CDR2 SASEGT. V shed 3 bases and J shed 0 bases, with 15 bases lying between them. The CDR3 sequence is 17 residues long. DNA for the CDR3: TGTGCCAGCAGTGATAGCGACAGCGCATATAGCAATCAGCCCCAGCATTTT. Translation gives CASSDSDSAYSNQPQHF.

This sequence joins TRBV5-1 and TRBJ1-1; D gene unclear. The V gene's germline CDR1 is SGHRS and CDR2 YFSETQ. V was clipped by 1 base and J by 4 bases, with 11 bases between them. The CDR3 totals 14 residues. CDR3 residues: CASSLLVAGTEAFF. Written as DNA, the CDR3 is TGCGCCAGCAGCTTGTTGGTGGCCGGCACTGAAGCTTTCTTT.

V usage is TRBV25-1 and J usage is TRBJ1-1; the D gene is possibly TRBD1 (5 bases). V lost 5 bases to trimming and J lost 6 bases, with 19 bases between them. Per germline, CDR1 MGHDK and CDR2 SYGVNS. The CDR3 spans 15 residues. The CDR3 protein is CASSFRAAAGSEAFF. The DNA for the CDR3 is TGTGCCAGCAGTTTCAGGGCCGCAGCAGGCTCTGAAGCTTTCTTT.

V gene TRBV9 combines with J gene TRBJ2-1; D may be TRBD1 (5 bases). Germline CDR1 and CDR2: SGDLS and YYNGEE. Trimming removed 4 bases at V and 3 bases at J, with 14 bases between. The CDR3 length is 15 residues. The CDR3 loop reads CASSLFEQGYNEQFF. CDR3 sequence (DNA): TGTGCCAGCAGCCTGTTCGAGCAGGGCTACAATGAGCAGTTCTTC.

The gene calls are TRBV9 and TRBJ1-6; TRBD1 agrees at 11 bases. CDR3 size: 15 residues. With 0 bases clipped from V and 9 bases from J, the junction kept 2 bases outside the gene matches. Germline CDR1 reads SGDLS; CDR2 reads YYNGEE. The CDR3 DNA follows: TGTGCCAGCAGCGTAGGGGGACAGGGGGGTTCACCCCTCCACTTT. Its translation is CASSVGGQGGSPLHF.

V gene TRBV15 combines with J gene TRBJ1-4; tentatively, D is TRBD1 (5 bases). CDR1 and CDR2 (germline): LNHNV, YYDKDF (reference sequence). CDR3 size: 16 residues. V was clipped by 2 bases and J by 5 bases, with 15 bases between them. The CDR3 spells CATSRYLDSRNEKLFF. The CDR3 DNA sequence: TGTGCCACCAGCAGATACCTAGACAGCAGAAATGAAAAACTGTTTTTT.

V and J are TRBV30 and TRBJ1-2, with D maybe TRBD1 (5 bases). CDR3 length equals 13 residues. V lost 4 bases and J lost 7, with 16 bases in between. The germline CDR1 and CDR2 sequences are GTSNPN and SVGIG (reference sequence). CDR3 residues: CAWNLLGVGGYTF. CDR3 sequence (DNA): TGTGCCTGGAATTTATTGGGGGTAGGTGGCTACACCTTC.

The CDR3 sequence: CASSSDRSNQPQHF. The DNA of the CDR3 is TGTGCCAGCAGCTCGGACAGGAGCAATCAGCCCCAGCATTTT. V gene TRBV5-6 combines with J gene TRBJ1-5; 7 bases are shared with TRBD1. CDR1 and CDR2 from the germline V gene are SGHDT and YYEEEE. With 3 bases clipped from V and 1 base from J, the junction kept 1 base outside the gene matches. The CDR3 loop spans 14 amino acids.

This rearrangement joins TRBV6-1 to TRBJ2-2; 9 nucleotides match TRBD2. V shed 6 bases and J 13 bases; nucleotides not matched to a gene: 15. Germline V gene data show CDR1 as MNHNS and CDR2 as SASEGT. This CDR3 contains 15 residues. CDR3 in amino acids: CASSRYSGGPSALFF. The CDR3 DNA is TGTGCCAGCAGCCGGTATAGCGGGGGCCCTTCGGCGCTGTTTTTT.

This sequence joins TRBV27 and TRBJ1-1; 7 bases are a match to TRBD1. Trimming took 3 bases from V and 5 from J; bases not matched to a gene: 6. This CDR3 region has 14 residues. Germline V gene data show CDR1 as MNHEY and CDR2 as SMNVEV (reference sequence). The DNA of the CDR3 is TGTGCCAGCAGTTTGACAGGGTTAGATACTGAAGCTTTCTTT. Translation: CASSLTGLDTEAFF.

This chain connects TRBV25-1 to TRBJ1-2; D ambiguous. Germline V gene sequence: CDR1 MGHDK, CDR2 SYGVNS. V lost 2 bases, J lost 5 bases, and 12 bases lay in between. There are 14 residues in the CDR3. DNA for the CDR3: TGTGCCAGCAGTGAAAGGGTCGGAGATTATGGCTACACCTTC. Amino acid sequence: CASSERVGDYGYTF.